The T cell receptor (beta chain) described here comes from a study of technical replicates of blood from a few donors. The CDR3 length is 14 residues. The ends lost 4 bases at V and 7 bases at J; junction bases unmatched: 6. Germline CDR1 is SGHAT and CDR2 is FQNNGV. The assay was immunoSEQ multiplex PCR, and TCRdb's table has in-frame clones only and misses some. The data hold roughly 15,000 clones, with around 80% observed a single time. The sequenced material came from PBMCs. This chain uses TRBV11-2 with TRBJ2-7; 11 positions match TRBD2. The receptor comes from a human donor in good health. As DNA, the CDR3 is TGTGCCAGCAGCTCCGGGACTAGCGGTATAGAGCAGTACTTC. It specifies CASSSGTSGIEQYF. Based on the CDR3 plus reference TRBV11-2 and TRBJ2-7, the full variable domain is EAGVAQSPRYKIIEKRQSVAFWCNPISGHATLYWYQQILGQGPKLLIQFQNNGVVDDSQLPKDRFSAERLKGVDSTLKIQPAKLEDSAVYLCASSSGTSGIEQYFGPGTRLTVT.